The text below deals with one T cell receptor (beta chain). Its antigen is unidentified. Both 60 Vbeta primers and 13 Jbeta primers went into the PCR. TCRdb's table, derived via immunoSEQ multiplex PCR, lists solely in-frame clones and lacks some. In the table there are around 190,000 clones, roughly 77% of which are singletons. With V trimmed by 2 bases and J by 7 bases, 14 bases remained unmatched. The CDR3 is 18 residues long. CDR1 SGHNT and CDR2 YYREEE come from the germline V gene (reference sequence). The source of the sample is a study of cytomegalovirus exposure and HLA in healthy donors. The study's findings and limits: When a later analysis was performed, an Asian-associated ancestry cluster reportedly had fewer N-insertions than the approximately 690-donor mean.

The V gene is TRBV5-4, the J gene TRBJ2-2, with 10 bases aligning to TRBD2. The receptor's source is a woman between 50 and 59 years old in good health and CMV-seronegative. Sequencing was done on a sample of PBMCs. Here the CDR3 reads CASSFGASGGAYHGELFF. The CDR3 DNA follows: TGTGCCAGCAGCTTTGGAGCGAGCGGGGGGGCCTACCACGGGGAGCTGTTTTTT.